What follows are 23 T cell receptor beta chains derived from one specimen sequenced in a study of blood T cell repertoires in COVID-19. The assay was immunoSEQ multiplex PCR, and TCRdb's table has in-frame clones only and misses some. The sample includes about 170,000 clones, 88% of them seen just once. The sequencing input was peripheral blood. All receptors derive from a man over 45 who had recovered from COVID-19.

The rearrangement uses TRBV6-5 and TRBJ1-1; D might be TRBD1 (6 bases). The germline CDR1 and CDR2 sequences are MNHEY and SVGAGI. Trimming shortened V by 6 bases and J by 2 bases, and 13 bases separated the two germline ends. The CDR3 runs to 14 residues. The CDR3 loop is CASRSSTGNTEAFF. Here the CDR3 DNA reads TGTGCCAGCAGATCCTCGACAGGAAACACTGAAGCTTTCTTT.

This clone came up once. Here the CDR3 reads CASMSRQPAAFF. CDR3 in DNA: TGTGCCAGCATGTCAAGACAGCCAGCGGCTTTCTTT. The chain couples TRBV28 to TRBJ1-1, with D tentatively TRBD1 (5 bases). Germline V gives CDR1 MDHEN, CDR2 SYDVKM. V was cut by 7 bases and J by 11 bases, with 17 bases left in between. This CDR3 is 12 amino acids long.

The V gene is TRBV7-7, the J gene TRBJ2-5, with 9 bases aligning to TRBD1. Germline V lookup: CDR1 SSHAT, CDR2 FNYEAQ (reference sequence). The CDR3 is 14 amino acids. V trimming: 4 bases; J trimming: 4 bases; junction bases outside the gene matches: 4. Here the CDR3 reads CASSSDRGGETQYF. The CDR3 nucleotides read TGTGCCAGCAGCTCCGACAGGGGGGGAGAGACCCAGTACTTC.

The chain links TRBV5-1 to TRBJ1-5; no reliable D call. The CDR3 runs to 15 residues. Germline loops: CDR1 SGHRS, CDR2 YFSETQ. V was trimmed by 0 bases and J by 6 bases, leaving 13 bases between them. As DNA, the CDR3 is TGCGCCAGCAGCTTGGATGACGGGTTTGGTCAGCCCCAGCATTTT. Protein: CASSLDDGFGQPQHF.

The chain uses TRBV13 and TRBJ1-1; 7 bases line up with TRBD1. CDR1 is PRHDT, CDR2 FYEKMQ, per germline (reference sequence). Losses at the gene ends were 6 bases for V and 4 bases for J; bases not matched to a gene: 8. The CDR3 has 14 amino acids. The CDR3 bases are TGTGCCAGCAGAGGGGGCAGGGCCTTCACTGAAGCTTTCTTT. Its translation is CASRGGRAFTEAFF.

V is TRBV27 and J is TRBJ1-2, with 7 bases that match TRBD1. Germline V lookup: CDR1 MNHEY, CDR2 SMNVEV (reference sequence). The V gene end was trimmed by 2 bases and the J gene end by 4 bases; junction bases not matched to a gene: 4. The CDR3 is made up of 14 amino acids. The CDR3 sequence: CASSLRGQLYGYTF. CDR3 nucleotides: TGTGCCAGCAGTTTACGGGGACAGCTCTATGGCTACACCTTC.

V and J are TRBV6-5 and TRBJ1-2; tentatively, D is TRBD1 (6 bases). V lost 10 bases to trimming and J lost 5 bases, with 20 bases between them. Germline values: CDR1 MNHEY, CDR2 SVGAGI. There are 14 residues in the CDR3. The CDR3 spells CATRPDRTLYGYTF. The CDR3 nucleotides read TGTGCCACCCGGCCCGACAGGACATTATATGGCTACACCTTC.

This sequence joins TRBV29-1 and TRBJ2-7; 9 bases fit TRBD2. The V gene end was trimmed by 4 bases and the J gene end by 1 base; junction bases not matched to a gene: 5. The CDR3 is made up of 14 amino acids. Germline CDR1 is SQVTM and CDR2 is ANQGSEA. This chain's CDR3 is CSVVAGVRSYEQYF. The CDR3 bases are TGCAGCGTTGTAGCGGGAGTCAGATCCTACGAGCAGTACTTC.

This chain uses TRBV7-2 with TRBJ2-4; D is uncertain. CDR1 SGHTA and CDR2 FQGNSA come from the germline V gene. V dropped 0 bases and J dropped 15 bases, with 15 bases sitting between them. The CDR3 has 13 residues. The chain's CDR3 is CASSLAQQTEWYF. DNA for the CDR3: TGTGCCAGCAGCTTAGCACAGCAGACCGAGTGGTACTTC.

V usage is TRBV10-2 and J usage is TRBJ2-2, with 8 bases fitting TRBD1. The CDR3 is made up of 16 amino acids. The germline gives CDR1 WSHSY, CDR2 SAAADI. The V and J ends lost 4 bases and 0 bases, in that order; junction bases with no gene match: 4. CDR3 amino acids: CASSVTGGANTGELFF. The CDR3 coding sequence is TGCGCCAGCAGTGTAACAGGGGGAGCGAACACCGGGGAGCTGTTTTTT.

The chain uses TRBV19 and TRBJ1-3; 7 bases are a match to TRBD1. Unmatched junction bases numbered 9, after V lost 4 bases and J lost 0 bases. CDR1 is LNHDA and CDR2 is SQIVND in the germline V gene (reference sequence). The CDR3 length is 17 residues. The CDR3 coding sequence is TGTGCCAGTAGTAATACGGTTAACAGGGGCTCTGGAAACACCATATATTTT. Its protein product is CASSNTVNRGSGNTIYF.

This rearrangement joins TRBV3-1 (or the pseudogene TRBV3-2) to TRBJ2-2, with 8 bases lining up with TRBD2. Germline values: CDR1 LGHDT, CDR2 YNNKEL (reference sequence). The length of the CDR3 is 16 residues. V was clipped by 2 bases and J by 8 bases; unmatched bases: 10. The CDR3 here is CASSQRTGLGAGELFF. The CDR3 nucleotides read TGTGCCAGCAGCCAACGTACGGGACTAGGGGCGGGGGAGCTGTTTTTT.

V usage is TRBV7-9 and J usage is TRBJ2-2; 8 nucleotides align to TRBD1. Germline values: CDR1 SEHNR, CDR2 FQNEAQ (reference sequence). V trimming: 1 base; J trimming: 9 bases; junction bases outside the gene matches: 19. The CDR3 consists of 19 residues. The CDR3, as DNA: TGTGCCAGCAGCTTAGGGGGACAGGAACCTATCGAATGGCCGAGGGAGCTGTTTTTT. It yields the protein CASSLGGQEPIEWPRELFF.

The rearrangement uses TRBV27 and TRBJ2-3; TRBD2 agrees at 9 bases. Germline V gene data show CDR1 as MNHEY and CDR2 as SMNVEV (reference sequence). With V trimmed by 2 bases and J by 3 bases, 3 bases remained unmatched. The CDR3 spans 15 residues. CDR3 amino acids: CASSLGGGATDTQYF. Written as DNA, the CDR3 is TGTGCCAGCAGTTTAGGCGGGGGGGCGACAGATACGCAGTATTTT.

This chain connects TRBV28 to TRBJ1-5, with TRBD1 matching over 10 bases. V shed 5 bases and J 4 bases; nucleotides not matched to a gene: 8. The CDR3 is 16 amino acids. Per the germline V gene, CDR1 is MDHEN and CDR2 is SYDVKM. The CDR3 spells CASSLKPGQGNQPQHF. Written as DNA, the CDR3 is TGTGCCAGCAGTCTGAAACCGGGACAGGGGAATCAGCCCCAGCATTTT.

The chain joins TRBV7-8 to TRBJ1-4; 7 positions agree with TRBD1. Germline V CDR1 and CDR2: SGHVS, FQNEAQ. This CDR3 region has 14 residues. The J segment lost 3 bases and the V segment lost 5 bases, leaving 3 bases of the junction unmatched. The CDR3 reads CASSAQGANEKLFF. In DNA form, the CDR3 reads TGTGCCAGCAGCGCCCAGGGGGCTAATGAAAAACTGTTTTTT.

CDR3 coding DNA: TGCGCCAGCAGCCCCTGGACAGGGGGCGATGGCTACACCTTC. Translated, it gives CASSPWTGGDGYTF. This chain links TRBV5-1 with TRBJ1-2; the match to TRBD1 covers 11 bases. This CDR3 comprises 14 residues. Germline V CDR1 and CDR2: SGHRS, YFSETQ. With 4 bases clipped from V and 6 bases from J, the junction kept 5 bases outside the gene matches.

This sequence joins TRBV29-1 and TRBJ1-4, with D possibly matching TRBD1 (6 bases). Per germline, CDR1 SQVTM and CDR2 ANQGSEA. Trimming left V 5 bases short and J 5 bases short, with 12 bases between. The CDR3 consists of 13 residues. CDR3 DNA: TGCAGCGTTCCTGGGGGCGCAAATGAAAAACTGTTTTTT. Residues: CSVPGGANEKLFF.

This sequence joins TRBV2 and TRBJ1-5; 7 bases align to TRBD1. The CDR3 totals 16 residues. V dropped 6 bases and J dropped 3; count of bases not matched to a gene: 11. Germline V gives CDR1 SNHLY, CDR2 FYNNEI. The CDR3 is CASSEFIDRVNQPQHF. The DNA of the CDR3 is TGTGCCAGCAGCGAATTCATCGACAGGGTCAATCAGCCCCAGCATTTT.

The V gene is TRBV7-8, the J gene TRBJ2-7, with TRBD2 matching 10 bases. The V segment lost 3 bases and the J segment 7 bases; nucleotides outside the gene matches: 6. The germline V gene encodes CDR1 SGHVS and CDR2 FQNEAQ. The CDR3 loop spans 14 amino acids. The CDR3 reads CASSLLAGAKEQYF. The CDR3 DNA sequence: TGTGCCAGCAGCTTGCTAGCGGGAGCAAAAGAGCAGTACTTC.

This clone was seen more than once but under ten times. CDR3 residues: CTSSPFWDRGRDSNQPQHF. As DNA, the CDR3 is TGCACCAGCAGCCCGTTCTGGGACAGGGGGCGAGATAGCAATCAGCCCCAGCATTTT. V usage is TRBV1 and J usage is TRBJ1-5; the D call TRBD1 from the table was never checked on the DNA. TRBV1 is listed as a pseudogene. This CDR3 comprises 19 residues.

The chain recombines TRBV19 with TRBJ1-3; D unresolved. The CDR3 extends over 15 amino acids. Looked up from germline, CDR1 is LNHDA and CDR2 is SQIVND (reference sequence). V gave up 4 bases and J gave up 0 bases, with 10 bases separating them. This CDR3 reads CASSTSLNSGNTIYF. CDR3 nucleotide sequence: TGTGCCAGTAGTACCTCACTTAACTCTGGAAACACCATATATTTT.

J is TRBJ2-1 and V is TRBV7-9; 9 positions match TRBD1. Germline lookup yields CDR1 SEHNR and CDR2 FQNEAQ (reference sequence). This CDR3 spans 15 amino acids. V gave up 5 bases and J gave up 6 bases; unmatched junction bases: 8. CDR3 DNA sequence: TGTGCCAGCAGCCCCCGGGACAGGGTTACCAATGAGCAGTTCTTC. Amino acids: CASSPRDRVTNEQFF.